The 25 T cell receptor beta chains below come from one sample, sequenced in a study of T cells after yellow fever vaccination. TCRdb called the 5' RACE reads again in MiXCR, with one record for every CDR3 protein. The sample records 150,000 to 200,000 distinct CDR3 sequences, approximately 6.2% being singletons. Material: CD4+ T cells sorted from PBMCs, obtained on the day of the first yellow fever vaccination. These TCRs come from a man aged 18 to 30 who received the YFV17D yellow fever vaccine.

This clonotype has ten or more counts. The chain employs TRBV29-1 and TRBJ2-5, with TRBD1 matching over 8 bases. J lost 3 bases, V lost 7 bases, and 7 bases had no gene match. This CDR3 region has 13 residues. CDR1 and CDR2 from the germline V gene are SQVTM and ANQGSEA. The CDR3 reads CSATGGSKETQYF. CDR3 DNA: TGCAGCGCCACAGGGGGTTCCAAAGAGACCCAGTACTTC.

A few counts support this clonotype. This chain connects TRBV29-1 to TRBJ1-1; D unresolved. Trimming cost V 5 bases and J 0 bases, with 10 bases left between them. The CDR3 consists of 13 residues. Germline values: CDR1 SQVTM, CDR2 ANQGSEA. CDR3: CSVQDSMNTEAFF. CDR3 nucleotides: TGCAGCGTTCAGGACTCCATGAACACTGAAGCTTTCTTT.

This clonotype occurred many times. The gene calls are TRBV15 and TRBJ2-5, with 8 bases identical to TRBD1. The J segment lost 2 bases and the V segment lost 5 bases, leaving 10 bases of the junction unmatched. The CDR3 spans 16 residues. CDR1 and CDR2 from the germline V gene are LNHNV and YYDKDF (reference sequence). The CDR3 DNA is TGTGCCACCAGCTCAATTCGACAGGGGCCTCAAGAGACCCAGTACTTC. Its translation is CATSSIRQGPQETQYF. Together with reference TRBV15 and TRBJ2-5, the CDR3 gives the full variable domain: DAMVIQNPRYQVTQFGKPVTLSCSQTLNHNVMYWYQQKSSQAPKLLFHYYDKDFNNEADTPDNFQSRRPNTSFCFLDIRSPGLGDTAMYLCATSSIRQGPQETQYFGPGTRLLVL.

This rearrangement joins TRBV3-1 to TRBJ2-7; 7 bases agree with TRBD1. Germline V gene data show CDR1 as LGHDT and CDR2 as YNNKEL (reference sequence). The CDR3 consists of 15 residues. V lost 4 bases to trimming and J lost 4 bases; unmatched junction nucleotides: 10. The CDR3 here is CASSPFRDSGYEQYV. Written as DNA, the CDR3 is TGTGCCAGCAGCCCGTTCCGGGACAGTGGATACGAGCAGTACGTC.

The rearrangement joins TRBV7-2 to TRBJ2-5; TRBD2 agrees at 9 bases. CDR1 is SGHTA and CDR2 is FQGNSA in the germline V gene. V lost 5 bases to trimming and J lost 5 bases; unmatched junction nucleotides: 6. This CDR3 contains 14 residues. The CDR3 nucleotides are TGTGCCAGCAGCACGGGACTAGCACGGGAGACCCAGTACTTC. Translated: CASSTGLARETQYF.

CDR3: CASSLLGDNEQFF. CDR3 nucleotide sequence: TGTGCCAGCTCACTGCTTGGAGACAATGAGCAGTTCTTC. The chain joins TRBV18 to TRBJ2-1; D call uncertain. The CDR3 runs 13 residues. Trimming cost V 4 bases and J 5 bases, with 9 bases left between them. Germline CDR1 reads KGHSH; CDR2 reads LQKENI.

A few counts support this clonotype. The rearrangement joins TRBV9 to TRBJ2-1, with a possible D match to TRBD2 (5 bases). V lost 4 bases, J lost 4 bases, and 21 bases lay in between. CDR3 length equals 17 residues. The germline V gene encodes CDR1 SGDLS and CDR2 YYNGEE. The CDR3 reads CASSPPWVGRGYNEQFF. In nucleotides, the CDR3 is TGTGCCAGCAGCCCACCCTGGGTGGGCAGAGGGTACAATGAGCAGTTCTTC.

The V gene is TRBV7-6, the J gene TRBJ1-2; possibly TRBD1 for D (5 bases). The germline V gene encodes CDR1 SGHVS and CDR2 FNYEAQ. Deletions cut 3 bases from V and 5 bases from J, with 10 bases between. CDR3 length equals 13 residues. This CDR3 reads CASSLRGRYGYTF. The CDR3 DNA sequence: TGTGCCAGCAGCTTGAGGGGAAGATATGGCTACACCTTC.

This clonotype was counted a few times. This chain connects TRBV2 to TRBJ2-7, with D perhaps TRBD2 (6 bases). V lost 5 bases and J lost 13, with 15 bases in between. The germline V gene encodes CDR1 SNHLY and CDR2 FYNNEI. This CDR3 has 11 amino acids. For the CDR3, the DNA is TGTGCCAGCAGTTCATTTGGGACTCCATACGTC. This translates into CASSSFGTPYV.

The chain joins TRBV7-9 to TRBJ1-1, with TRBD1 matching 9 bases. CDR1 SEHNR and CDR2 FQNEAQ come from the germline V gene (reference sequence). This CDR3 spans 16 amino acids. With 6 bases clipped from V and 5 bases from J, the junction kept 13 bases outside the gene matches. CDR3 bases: TGTGCCAGCAGTTTTACAGGGGGCCTTGGGGGAACTGAAGCTTTCTTT. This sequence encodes CASSFTGGLGGTEAFF.

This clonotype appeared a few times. For the CDR3, the DNA is TGTGCCAGCAGCACCTTCCAGGGGATGGGATCCACCATATATTTT. Encoded protein: CASSTFQGMGSTIYF. V is TRBV7-2 and J is TRBJ1-3; possible D gene TRBD1, 6 bases. CDR1 and CDR2 (germline): SGHTA, FQGNSA. The CDR3 loop spans 15 amino acids. V shed 5 bases and J shed 9 bases, with 20 bases lying between them.

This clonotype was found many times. The CDR3 sequence: CASSDEGLAASTDTQYF. The CDR3, as DNA: TGTGCCAGCAGCGACGAGGGACTAGCGGCCAGCACAGATACGCAGTATTTT. This chain joins TRBV7-9 and TRBJ2-3; 11 nucleotides line up with TRBD2. Germline V gene data show CDR1 as SEHNR and CDR2 as FQNEAQ (reference sequence). This CDR3 spans 17 amino acids. J was trimmed by 0 bases and V by 5 bases; bases with no gene match: 7.

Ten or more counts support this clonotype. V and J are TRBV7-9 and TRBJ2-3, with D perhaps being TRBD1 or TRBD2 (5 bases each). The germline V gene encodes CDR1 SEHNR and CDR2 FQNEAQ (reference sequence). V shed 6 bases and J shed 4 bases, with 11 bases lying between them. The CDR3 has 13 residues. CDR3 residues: CASSSRGADTQYF. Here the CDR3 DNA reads TGTGCCAGCAGTTCTAGGGGAGCAGATACGCAGTATTTT. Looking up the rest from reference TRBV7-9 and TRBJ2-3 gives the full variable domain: DTGVSQNPRHKITKRGQNVTFRCDPISEHNRLYWYRQTLGQGPEFLTYFQNEAQLEKSRLLSDRFSAERPKGSFSTLEIQRTEQGDSAMYLCASSSRGADTQYFGPGTRLTVL.

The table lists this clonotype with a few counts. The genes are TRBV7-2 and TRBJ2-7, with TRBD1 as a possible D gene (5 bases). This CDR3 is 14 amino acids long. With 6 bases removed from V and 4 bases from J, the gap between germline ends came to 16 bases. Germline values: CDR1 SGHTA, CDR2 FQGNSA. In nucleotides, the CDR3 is TGTGCCAGCAGGTCCGGTACAGGTCCTTACGAGCAGTACTTC. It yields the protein CASRSGTGPYEQYF. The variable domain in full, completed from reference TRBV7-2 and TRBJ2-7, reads GAGVSQSPSNKVTEKGKDVELRCDPISGHTALYWYRQSLGQGLEFLIYFQGNSAPDKSGLPSDRFSAERTGGSVSTLTIQRTQQEDSAVYLCASRSGTGPYEQYFGPGTRLTVT.

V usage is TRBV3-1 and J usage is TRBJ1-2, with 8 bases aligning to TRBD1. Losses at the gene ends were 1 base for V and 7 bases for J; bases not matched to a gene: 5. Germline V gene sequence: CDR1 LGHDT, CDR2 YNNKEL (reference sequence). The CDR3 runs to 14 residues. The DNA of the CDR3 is TGTGCCAGCAGCCAAGGTGGACAGGGAGTTGGCTACACCTTC. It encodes CASSQGGQGVGYTF.

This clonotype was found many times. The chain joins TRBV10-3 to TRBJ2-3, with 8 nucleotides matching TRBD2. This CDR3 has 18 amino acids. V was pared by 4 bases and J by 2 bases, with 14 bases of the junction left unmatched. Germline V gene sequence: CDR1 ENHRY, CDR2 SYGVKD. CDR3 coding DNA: TGTGCCATCAGTGGCTCGCAGGCGGGGGGACACTTCACAGATACGCAGTATTTT. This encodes CAISGSQAGGHFTDTQYF.

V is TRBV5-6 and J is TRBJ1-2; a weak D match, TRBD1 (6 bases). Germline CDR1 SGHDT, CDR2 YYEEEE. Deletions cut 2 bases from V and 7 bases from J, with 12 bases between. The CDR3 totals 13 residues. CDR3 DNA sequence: TGTGCCAGCAGCTTTTCAGGGGCTTCTGGCTACACCTTC. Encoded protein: CASSFSGASGYTF.

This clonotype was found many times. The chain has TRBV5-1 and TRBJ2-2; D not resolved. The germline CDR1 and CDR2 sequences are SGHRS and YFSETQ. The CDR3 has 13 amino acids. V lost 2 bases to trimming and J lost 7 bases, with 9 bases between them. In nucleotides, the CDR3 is TGCGCCAGCAGCTTCAAGGGTAACGGGGAGCTGTTTTTT. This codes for CASSFKGNGELFF.

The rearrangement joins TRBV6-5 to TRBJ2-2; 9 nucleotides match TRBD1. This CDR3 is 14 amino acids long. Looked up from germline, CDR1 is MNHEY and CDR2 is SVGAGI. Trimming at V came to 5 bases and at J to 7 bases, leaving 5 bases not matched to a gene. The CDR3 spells CASSRTGEDGELFF. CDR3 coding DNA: TGTGCCAGCAGTCGGACAGGGGAGGACGGGGAGCTGTTTTTT.

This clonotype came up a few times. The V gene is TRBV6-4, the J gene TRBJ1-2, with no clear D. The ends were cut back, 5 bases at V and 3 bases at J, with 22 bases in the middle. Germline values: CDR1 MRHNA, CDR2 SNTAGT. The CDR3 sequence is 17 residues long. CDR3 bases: TGTGCCAGCAGTCTTTCCGGGAGAGACCCAATCGACTATGGCTACACCTTC. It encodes CASSLSGRDPIDYGYTF.

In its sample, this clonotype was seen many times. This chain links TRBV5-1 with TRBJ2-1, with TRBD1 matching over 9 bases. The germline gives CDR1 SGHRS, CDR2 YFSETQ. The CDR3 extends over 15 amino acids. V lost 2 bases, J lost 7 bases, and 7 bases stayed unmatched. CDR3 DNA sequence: TGCGCCAGCAGCTTAGGGACAGGGTCCCGGAATGAGCAGTTCTTC. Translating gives CASSLGTGSRNEQFF.

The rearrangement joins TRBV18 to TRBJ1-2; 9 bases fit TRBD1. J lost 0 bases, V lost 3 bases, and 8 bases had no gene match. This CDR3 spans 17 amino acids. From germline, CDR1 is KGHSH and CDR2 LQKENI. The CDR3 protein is CASSPGTGITPNYGYTF. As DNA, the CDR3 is TGTGCCAGCTCACCCGGGACAGGGATTACCCCTAACTATGGCTACACCTTC.

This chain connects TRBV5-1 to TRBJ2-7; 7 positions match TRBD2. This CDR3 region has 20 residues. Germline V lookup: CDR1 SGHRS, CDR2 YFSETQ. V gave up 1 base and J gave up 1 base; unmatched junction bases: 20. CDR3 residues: CASSLRKGALAAIPSYEQYF. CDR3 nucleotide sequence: TGCGCCAGCAGCTTGAGAAAGGGCGCGCTAGCGGCGATACCTTCCTACGAGCAGTACTTC.

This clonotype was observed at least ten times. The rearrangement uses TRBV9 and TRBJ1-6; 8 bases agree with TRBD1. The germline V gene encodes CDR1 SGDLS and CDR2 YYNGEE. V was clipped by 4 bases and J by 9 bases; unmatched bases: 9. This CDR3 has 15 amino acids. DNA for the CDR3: TGTGCCAGCAGCCCAGACAGGGGAGGCGGTTCACCCCTCCACTTT. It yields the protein CASSPDRGGGSPLHF.

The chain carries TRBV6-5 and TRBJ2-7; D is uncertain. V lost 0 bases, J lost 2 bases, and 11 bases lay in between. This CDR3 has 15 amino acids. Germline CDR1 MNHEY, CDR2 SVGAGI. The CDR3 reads CASSYSKGWTYEQYF. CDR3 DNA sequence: TGTGCCAGCAGTTACTCCAAAGGCTGGACCTACGAGCAGTACTTC.